This T cell receptor beta chain was found in a study of human T cells and chemical hapten exposure. V was clipped by 2 bases and J by 5 bases, with 14 bases between them. The CDR3 has 15 amino acids. Looked up from germline, CDR1 is LGHNA and CDR2 is YSLEER. It was the library that attached unique molecular identifiers to individual cDNA molecules. MiXCR was run by TCRdb on the RACE reads, yielding one entry per CDR3 protein. The sample consists of around 380,000 distinct CDR3 sequences, approximately 5.8% of them appearing once. This clonotype has a count of ten or more. The time point: pre-sensitization, week 0. As to treatment: therapeutic diphenylcyclopropenone sensitization with weekly scalp DPC.

The sequencing here drew on whole blood, taken in connection with sensitization to the hapten diphenylcyclopropenone (DPC). The TCR originated in a young woman with alopecia areata. Some clones in this sample may be carry-over from other donors' samples. This chain joins TRBV4-3 and TRBJ2-3, with a tentative D call TRBD1 (6 bases). DNA of the CDR3: TGCGCCAGCAGCCAAACCCAGGGGCCTTTAGATACGCAGTATTTT. It encodes CASSQTQGPLDTQYF.